This entry lists 9 T cell receptor beta chains sequenced from one sample in a study of breast tumors, draining lymph nodes, adjacent tissues. One entry per CDR3 protein, called by TCRdb with MiXCR from the multiplex PCR reads. Of a few hundred thousand distinct CDR3 sequences listed, less than 35% are singletons. Axillary draining lymph nodes of breast cancer patients supplied the node samples. The sequenced material came from axillary lymph node tissue. These TCRs come from a female donor with breast cancer. Some clones in this sample may be carry-over from other donors' samples.

Note on this clonotype: This sequence may be a read error, since a much larger clone differs from it by one base. This chain connects TRBV7-9 to TRBJ2-3, with D uncertain. Looked up from germline, CDR1 is SEHNR and CDR2 is FQNEAQ (reference sequence). Trimming pared 4 bases from V and 2 bases from J, leaving 13 bases between. The CDR3 length is 15 residues. CDR3 coding DNA: TGTGCCAGCAGCTACGCGGTTAAATACACAGATACGCAGTATTTT. This sequence encodes CASSYAVKYTDTQYF. Filled out from reference TRBV7-9 and TRBJ2-3, the complete variable domain reads DTGVSQNPRHKITKRGQNVTFRCDPISEHNRLYWYRQTLGQGPEFLTYFQNEAQLEKSRLLSDRFSAERPKGSFSTLEIQRTEQGDSAMYLCASSYAVKYTDTQYFGPGTRLTVL.

This clonotype has at least ten counts. The J gene is TRBJ2-1, the V gene TRBV20-1; 12 bases fit TRBD2. This CDR3 has 14 amino acids. Germline CDR1 is DFQATT and CDR2 is SNEGSKA (reference sequence). V dropped 7 bases and J dropped 4; count of bases not matched to a gene: 5. The CDR3 is CSVLAGGRYNEQFF. DNA of the CDR3: TGCAGTGTTCTAGCGGGGGGGCGATACAATGAGCAGTTCTTC.

Concerning this clonotype: A much more abundant neighbour one base away suggests this may be a read error. The chain recombines TRBV20-1 with TRBJ2-6; D possibly corresponds to TRBD1 (6 bases). Trimming cost V 6 bases and J 6 bases, with 21 bases left between them. The CDR3 contains 16 residues. CDR1 is DFQATT, CDR2 SNEGSKA, per germline (reference sequence). This CDR3 reads CSAHTGSRTAANVLTF. The CDR3 coding sequence is TGCAGTGCACACACAGGGTCGAGGACTGCGGCCAACGTCCTGACTTTC.

This clonotype has ten or more counts. The J gene is TRBJ2-5, the V gene TRBV5-8, with TRBD1 as a possible D gene (6 bases). V lost 2 bases, J lost 3 bases, and 8 bases lay in between. The germline gives CDR1 SGHTS, CDR2 YDEGEE. The CDR3 totals 13 residues. CDR3 DNA: TGTGCCAGCAGCTTCACAGGGAAAGAGACCCAGTACTTC. Translating it yields CASSFTGKETQYF.

Worth noting for this clonotype: A read error is likely, as this CDR3 ends without the conserved phenylalanine or tryptophan. The genes are TRBV6-6 and TRBJ2-2; 10 nucleotides agree with TRBD2. Trimming cost V 0 bases and J 1 base; bases outside gene matches: 5. The CDR3 runs to 18 residues. The germline V gene has CDR1 MNHNY and CDR2 SVGAGI (reference sequence). As DNA, the CDR3 is TGTGCCAGCAGTTACTCGAGGTCTAGCGGGGGGAACACCGGGGAGCTGTTTTCT. Translated: CASSYSRSSGGNTGELFS.

V gene TRBV5-1 combines with J gene TRBJ1-6; D is unresolved. The CDR3 contains 14 residues. Trimming cost V 5 bases and J 7 bases, with 13 bases left between them. The germline V gene has CDR1 SGHRS and CDR2 YFSETQ. The CDR3 loop reads CASRFGLANSPLHF. For the CDR3, the DNA is TGCGCCAGCAGATTCGGACTAGCGAATTCACCCCTCCACTTT.

This clonotype was found many times. The rearrangement joins TRBV5-5 to TRBJ2-6; no firm D call. Germline-derived CDR1 and CDR2 are SGHKS and YYEKEE (reference sequence). V lost 8 bases and J 0 bases, leaving 6 bases between the germline ends. This CDR3 comprises 13 residues. DNA of the CDR3: TGTGCCAGTAGACTCTCTGGGGCCAACGTCCTGACTTTC. This encodes CASRLSGANVLTF.

This clonotype was observed many times. One end of the junction fails to match germline, which may point to a read error. The V call is TRBV20-1, the J call TRBJ1-2, with a possible D match to TRBD1 (6 bases). In germline, CDR1 is DFQATT, CDR2 SNEGSKA (reference sequence). The CDR3 has 12 amino acids. The CDR3 sequence: CSAHRAGGGSTF. The CDR3 DNA sequence: TGCAGTGCTCACAGGGCTGGAGGAGGCTCCACCTTC.

On this clonotype: The junction does not match germline at one end; this may be a read error. The chain couples TRBV20-1 to TRBJ2-7, with 10 positions matching TRBD2. Germline values: CDR1 DFQATT, CDR2 SNEGSKA (reference sequence). CDR3 size: 16 residues. The CDR3 sequence is CGALSQAGGSAYEQYF. The CDR3, as DNA: TGCGGTGCTCTGTCACAAGCGGGAGGGTCCGCCTACGAGCAGTACTTC.